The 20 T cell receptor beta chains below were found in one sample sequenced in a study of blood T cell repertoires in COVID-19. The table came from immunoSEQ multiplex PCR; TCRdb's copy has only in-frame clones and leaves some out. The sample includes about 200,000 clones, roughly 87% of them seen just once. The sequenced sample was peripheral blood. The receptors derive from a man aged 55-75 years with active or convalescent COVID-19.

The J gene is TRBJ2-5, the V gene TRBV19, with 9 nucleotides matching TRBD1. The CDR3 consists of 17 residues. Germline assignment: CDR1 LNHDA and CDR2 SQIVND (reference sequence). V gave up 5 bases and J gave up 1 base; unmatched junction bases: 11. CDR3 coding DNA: TGTGCCAGTAGTCCACCGCTTGGGACAGGGAGCCAAGAGACCCAGTACTTC. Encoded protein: CASSPPLGTGSQETQYF.

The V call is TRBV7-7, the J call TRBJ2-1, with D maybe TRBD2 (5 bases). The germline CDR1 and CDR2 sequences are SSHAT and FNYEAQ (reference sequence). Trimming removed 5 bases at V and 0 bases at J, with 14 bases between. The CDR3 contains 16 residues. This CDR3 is CASSPRGVSSYNEQFF. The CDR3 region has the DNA TGTGCCAGCAGCCCCCGGGGAGTCAGCTCCTACAATGAGCAGTTCTTC.

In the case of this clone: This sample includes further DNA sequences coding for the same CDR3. Here the CDR3 DNA reads TGTGCCACCAGTGATTTCAGGGGCGAGCAGTACTTC. This translates into CATSDFRGEQYF. The V gene is TRBV24-1, the J gene TRBJ2-7, with D possibly matching TRBD1 (6 bases). The germline V gene encodes CDR1 KGHDR and CDR2 SFDVKD. Trimming left V 1 base short and J 6 bases short, with 6 bases between. This CDR3 has 12 amino acids.

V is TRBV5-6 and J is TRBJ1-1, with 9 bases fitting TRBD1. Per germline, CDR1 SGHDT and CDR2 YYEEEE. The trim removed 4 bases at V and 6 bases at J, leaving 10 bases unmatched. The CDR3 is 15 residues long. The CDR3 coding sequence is TGTGCCAGCAGCCCCCGGACAGGGGTTAATGCTGAAGCTTTCTTT. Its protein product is CASSPRTGVNAEAFF.

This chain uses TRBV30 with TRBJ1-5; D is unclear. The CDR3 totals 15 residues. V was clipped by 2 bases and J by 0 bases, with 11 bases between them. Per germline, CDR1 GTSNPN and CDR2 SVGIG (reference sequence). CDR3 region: CAWSKEANSNQPQHF. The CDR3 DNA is TGTGCCTGGAGTAAAGAGGCAAATAGCAATCAGCCCCAGCATTTT.

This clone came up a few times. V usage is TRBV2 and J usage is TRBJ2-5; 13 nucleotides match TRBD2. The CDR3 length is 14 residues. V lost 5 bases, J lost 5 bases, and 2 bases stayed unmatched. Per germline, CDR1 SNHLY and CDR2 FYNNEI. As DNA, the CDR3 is TGTGCCAGCAGTCTGACTAGCGGGGGGGAGACCCAGTACTTC. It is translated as CASSLTSGGETQYF.

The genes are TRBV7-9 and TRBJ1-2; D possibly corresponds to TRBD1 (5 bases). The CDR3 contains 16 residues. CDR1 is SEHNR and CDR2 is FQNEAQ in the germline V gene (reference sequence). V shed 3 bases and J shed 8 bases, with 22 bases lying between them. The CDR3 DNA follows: TGTGCCAGCAGCTTTGTACAGGCAACCCGGGCAGGAGGCTACACCTTC. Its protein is CASSFVQATRAGGYTF.

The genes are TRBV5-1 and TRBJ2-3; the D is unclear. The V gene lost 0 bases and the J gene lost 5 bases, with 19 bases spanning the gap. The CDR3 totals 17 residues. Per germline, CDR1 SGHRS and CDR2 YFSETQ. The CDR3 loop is CASSLVSGEVLLDTQYF. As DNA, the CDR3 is TGCGCCAGCAGCTTGGTTTCTGGTGAGGTTTTGTTAGATACGCAGTATTTT.

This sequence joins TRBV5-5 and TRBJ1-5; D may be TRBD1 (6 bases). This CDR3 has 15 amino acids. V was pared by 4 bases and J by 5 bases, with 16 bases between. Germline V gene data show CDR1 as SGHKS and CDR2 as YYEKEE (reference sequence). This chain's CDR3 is CASSPTGSSDQPQHF. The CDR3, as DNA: TGTGCCAGCAGCCCCACAGGGAGTTCGGATCAGCCCCAGCATTTT.

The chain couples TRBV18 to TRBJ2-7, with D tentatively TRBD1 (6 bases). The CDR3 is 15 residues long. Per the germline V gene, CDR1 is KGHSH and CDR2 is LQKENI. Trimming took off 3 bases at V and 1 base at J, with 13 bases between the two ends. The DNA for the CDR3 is TGTGCCAGCTCACCGGGGGCAGACCCTTCCTACGAGCAGTACTTC. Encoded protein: CASSPGADPSYEQYF.

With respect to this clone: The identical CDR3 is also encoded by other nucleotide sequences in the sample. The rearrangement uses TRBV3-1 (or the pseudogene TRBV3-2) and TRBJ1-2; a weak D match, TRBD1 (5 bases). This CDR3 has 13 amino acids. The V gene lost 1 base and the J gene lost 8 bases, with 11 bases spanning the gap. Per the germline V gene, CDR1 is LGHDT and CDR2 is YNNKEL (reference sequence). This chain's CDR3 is CASSQGGARGYTF. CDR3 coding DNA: TGTGCCAGCAGCCAAGGCGGGGCTCGGGGCTACACCTTC.

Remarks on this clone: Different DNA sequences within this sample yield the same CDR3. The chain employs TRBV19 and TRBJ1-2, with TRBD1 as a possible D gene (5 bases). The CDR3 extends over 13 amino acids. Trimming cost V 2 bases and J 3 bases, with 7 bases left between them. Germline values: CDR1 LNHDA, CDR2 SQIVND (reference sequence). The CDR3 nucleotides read TGTGCCAGTAGTATACAGGGTGACTATGGCTACACCTTC. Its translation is CASSIQGDYGYTF.

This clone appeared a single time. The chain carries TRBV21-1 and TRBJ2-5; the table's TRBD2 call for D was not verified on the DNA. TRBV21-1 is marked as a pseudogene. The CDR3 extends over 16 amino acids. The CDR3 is CASSKKQRGNGETQYF. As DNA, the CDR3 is TGTGCCAGCAGCAAAAAACAGCGGGGAAACGGAGAGACCCAGTACTTC.

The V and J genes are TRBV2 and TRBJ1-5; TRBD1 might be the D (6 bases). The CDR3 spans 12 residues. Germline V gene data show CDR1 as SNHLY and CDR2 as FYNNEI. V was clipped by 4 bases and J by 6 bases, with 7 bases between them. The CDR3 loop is CASSVGAQPQHF. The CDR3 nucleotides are TGTGCCAGCAGTGTGGGGGCTCAGCCCCAGCATTTT.

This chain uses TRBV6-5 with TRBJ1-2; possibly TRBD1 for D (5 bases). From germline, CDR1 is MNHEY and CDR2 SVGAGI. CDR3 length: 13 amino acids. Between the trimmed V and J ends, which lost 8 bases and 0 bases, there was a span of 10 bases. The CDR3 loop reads CASVAGANYGYTF. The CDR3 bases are TGTGCCAGCGTGGCGGGGGCTAACTATGGCTACACCTTC.

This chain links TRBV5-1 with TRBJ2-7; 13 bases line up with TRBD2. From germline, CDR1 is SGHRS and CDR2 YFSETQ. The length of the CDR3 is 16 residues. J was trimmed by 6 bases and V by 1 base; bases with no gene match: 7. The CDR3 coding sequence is TGCGCCAGCAGCTTGACAACTAGCGGGGGGGCTATCGAGCAGTACTTC. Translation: CASSLTTSGGAIEQYF. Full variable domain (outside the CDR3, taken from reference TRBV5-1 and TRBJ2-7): KAGVTQTPRYLIKTRGQQVTLSCSPISGHRSVSWYQQTPGQGLQFLFEYFSETQRNKGNFPGRFSGRQFSNSRSEMNVSTLELGDSALYLCASSLTTSGGAIEQYFGPGTRLTVT.

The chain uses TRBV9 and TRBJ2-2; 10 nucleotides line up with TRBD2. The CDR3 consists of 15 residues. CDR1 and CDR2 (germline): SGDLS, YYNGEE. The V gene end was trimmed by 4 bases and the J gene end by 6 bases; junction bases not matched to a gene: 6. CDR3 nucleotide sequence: TGTGCCAGCAGCCTCACTAGCGGGACGGCCGGGGAGCTGTTTTTT. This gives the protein CASSLTSGTAGELFF.

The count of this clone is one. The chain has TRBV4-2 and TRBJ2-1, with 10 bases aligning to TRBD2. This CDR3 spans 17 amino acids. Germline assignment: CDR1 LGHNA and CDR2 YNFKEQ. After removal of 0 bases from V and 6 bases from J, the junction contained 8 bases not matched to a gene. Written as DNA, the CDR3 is TGTGCCAGCAGCCAAGATGGAGAGCGGGGGGGCGGCAATGAGCAGTTCTTC. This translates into CASSQDGERGGGNEQFF.

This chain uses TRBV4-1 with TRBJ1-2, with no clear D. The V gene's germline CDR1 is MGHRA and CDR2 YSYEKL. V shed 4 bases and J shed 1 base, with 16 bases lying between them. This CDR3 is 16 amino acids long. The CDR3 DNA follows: TGCGCCAGCAGCCGGTTCGAGGGTCTCCTTAACTATGGCTACACCTTC. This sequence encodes CASSRFEGLLNYGYTF.

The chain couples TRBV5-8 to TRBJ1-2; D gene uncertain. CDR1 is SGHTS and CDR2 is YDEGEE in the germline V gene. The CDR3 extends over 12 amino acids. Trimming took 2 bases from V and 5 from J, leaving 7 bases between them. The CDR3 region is CASSLEWYGYTF. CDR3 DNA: TGTGCCAGCAGCTTAGAGTGGTATGGCTACACCTTC.